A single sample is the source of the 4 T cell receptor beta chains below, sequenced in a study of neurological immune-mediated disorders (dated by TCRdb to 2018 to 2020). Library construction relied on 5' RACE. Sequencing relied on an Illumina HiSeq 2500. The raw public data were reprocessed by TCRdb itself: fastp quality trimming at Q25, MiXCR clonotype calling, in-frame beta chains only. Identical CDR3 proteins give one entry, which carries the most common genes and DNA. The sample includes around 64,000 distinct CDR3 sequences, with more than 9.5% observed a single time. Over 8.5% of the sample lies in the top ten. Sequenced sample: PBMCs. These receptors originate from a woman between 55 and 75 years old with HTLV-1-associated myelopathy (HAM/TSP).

The CDR3 DNA sequence: TGTGCCAGCAGTCCTTGGGGGGCGGGGAAGCAGTACTTC. Its translation: CASSPWGAGKQYF. The rearrangement uses TRBV7-3 and TRBJ2-7; TRBD1 or TRBD2 may be the D gene (6 bases each). The CDR3 is 13 residues long. V lost 6 bases and J lost 8, with 17 bases in between. CDR1 is SGHTA and CDR2 is FQGTGA in the germline V gene.

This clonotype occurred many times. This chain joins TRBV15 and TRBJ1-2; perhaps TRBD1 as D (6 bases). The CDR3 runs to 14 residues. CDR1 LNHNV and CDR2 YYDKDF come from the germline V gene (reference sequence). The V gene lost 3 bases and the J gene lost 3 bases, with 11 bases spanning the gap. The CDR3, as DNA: TGTGCCACCAGCAGGACACAGGGCGACTATGGCTACACCTTC. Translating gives CATSRTQGDYGYTF.

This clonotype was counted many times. DNA for the CDR3: TGCAGCGTTGAGGCCAGGAGGGACGCTGAAGCTTTCTTT. This codes for CSVEARRDAEAFF. The chain combines TRBV29-1 with TRBJ1-1, with D maybe TRBD1 (5 bases). The V gene's germline CDR1 is SQVTM and CDR2 ANQGSEA. V lost 3 bases, J lost 6 bases, and 14 bases lay in between. This CDR3 has 13 amino acids.

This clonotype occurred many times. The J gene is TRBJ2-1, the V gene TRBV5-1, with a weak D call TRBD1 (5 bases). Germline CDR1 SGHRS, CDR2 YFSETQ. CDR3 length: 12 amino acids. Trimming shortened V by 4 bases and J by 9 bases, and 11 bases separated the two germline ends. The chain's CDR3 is CASSTQGTEQFF. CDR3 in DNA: TGCGCCAGCAGCACGCAGGGCACTGAGCAGTTCTTC.